This T cell receptor (beta chain) came from a study of blood T cell repertoires in COVID-19. The overall study: Italy, Spain and the United States were the sources of the convalescent and acute COVID-19 samples. Sample material is recorded as cDNA or gDNA derived from T cells, B-cell-depleted T cells, or PBMCs.

Authors' data handling: Nucleated cell number was recorded as an estimate derived from reference gene primer amplification. The protocol was immunoSEQ multiplex PCR, while the TCRdb copy is restricted to in-frame clones and leaves out a portion. Clonal size and the V and J genes are those of that table, whereas D and trimming came from the DNA. This sample has roughly 230,000 clones, with approximately 88% found just once. The germline V and J ends were trimmed by 0 bases and 2 bases, with 8 bases remaining between them. The CDR3 is made up of 14 amino acids. The germline CDR1 and CDR2 sequences are SGHTA and FQGNSA.

The chain recombines TRBV7-2 with TRBJ2-7, with D tentatively TRBD1 (5 bases). The sequencing sample was made of peripheral blood. The receptor was derived from a human donor in a cohort sampled during active COVID-19. CDR3 nucleotide sequence: TGTGCCAGCAGCTTAGCGGGGCTAGCCTACGAGCAGTACTTC. This translates into CASSLAGLAYEQYF.